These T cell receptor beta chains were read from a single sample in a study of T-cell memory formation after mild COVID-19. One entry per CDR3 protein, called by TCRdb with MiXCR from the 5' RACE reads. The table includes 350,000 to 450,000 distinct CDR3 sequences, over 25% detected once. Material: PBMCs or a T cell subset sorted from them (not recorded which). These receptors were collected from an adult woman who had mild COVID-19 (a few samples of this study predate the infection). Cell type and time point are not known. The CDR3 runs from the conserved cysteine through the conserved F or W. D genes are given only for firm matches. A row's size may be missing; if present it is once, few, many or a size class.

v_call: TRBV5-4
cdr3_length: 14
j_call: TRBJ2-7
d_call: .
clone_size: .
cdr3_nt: TGTGCCAGCAGCTTGGAAGTGGGATTTGACGAGCAGTACTTC
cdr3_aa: CASSLEVGFDEQYF

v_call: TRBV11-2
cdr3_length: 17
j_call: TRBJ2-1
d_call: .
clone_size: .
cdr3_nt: TGTGCCAGCAGCTTAGATGCCTGGGGGAGCTCCTACAATGAGCAGTTCTTC
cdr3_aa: CASSLDAWGSSYNEQFF

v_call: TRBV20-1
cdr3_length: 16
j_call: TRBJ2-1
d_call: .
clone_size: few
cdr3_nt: TGCAGTGCTAGAGACCGTGACATGAGCTCCTACAATGAGCAGTTCTTC
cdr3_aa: CSARDRDMSSYNEQFF

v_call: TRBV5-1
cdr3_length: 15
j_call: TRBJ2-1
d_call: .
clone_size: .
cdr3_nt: TGCGCCAGCAGCTTGGCCGGGGGCAGGTTCGATGAGCAGTTCTTC
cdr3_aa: CASSLAGGRFDEQFF

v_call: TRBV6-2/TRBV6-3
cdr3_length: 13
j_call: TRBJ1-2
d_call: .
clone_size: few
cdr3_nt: TGTGCCAGCAGTTACTGGGACGGCTATGGCTACACCTTC
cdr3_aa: CASSYWDGYGYTF

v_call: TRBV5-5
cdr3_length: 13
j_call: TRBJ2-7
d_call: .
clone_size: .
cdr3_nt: TGTGCCAGCAGCTTGTGGATGAGTTACGAGCAGTACTTC
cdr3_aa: CASSLWMSYEQYF

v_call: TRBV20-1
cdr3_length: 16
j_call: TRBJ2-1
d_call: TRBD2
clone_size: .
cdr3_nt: TGCAGTGCTAGAGATGGGGGGGAGGCTCGGTCGAATGAGCAGTTCTTC
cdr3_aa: CSARDGGEARSNEQFF

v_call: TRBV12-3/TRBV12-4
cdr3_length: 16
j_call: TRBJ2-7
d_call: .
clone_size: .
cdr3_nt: TGTGCCAGCAGTTTAAGGGCAGGGATGGCCTCCTACGAGCAGTACTTC
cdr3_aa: CASSLRAGMASYEQYF

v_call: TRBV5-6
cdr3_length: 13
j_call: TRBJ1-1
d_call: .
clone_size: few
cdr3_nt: TGTGCCAGCCACCAGGGGCCTAATCCTGAAGCTTTCTTT
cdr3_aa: CASHQGPNPEAFF

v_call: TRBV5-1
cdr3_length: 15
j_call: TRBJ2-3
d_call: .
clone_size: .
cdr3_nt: TGCGCCAGCAGCTTGGACGGCAGGCACGCAGATACGCAGTATTTT
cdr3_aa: CASSLDGRHADTQYF

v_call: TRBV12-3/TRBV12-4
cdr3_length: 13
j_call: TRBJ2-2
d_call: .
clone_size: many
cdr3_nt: TGTGCCAGCAGTTTAGGGGAGGCCGGGGAGCTGTTTTTT
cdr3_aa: CASSLGEAGELFF

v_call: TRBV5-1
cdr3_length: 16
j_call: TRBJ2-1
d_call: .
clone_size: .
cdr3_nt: TGCGCCAGCAGCTTTTCGGGACTCAGCTCCTACAATGAGCAGTTCTTC
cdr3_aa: CASSFSGLSSYNEQFF

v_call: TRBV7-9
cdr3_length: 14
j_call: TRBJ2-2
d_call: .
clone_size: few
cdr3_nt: TGTGCCAGCAGCTTAAGTCGCCAATCCGGGGAGCTGTTTTTT
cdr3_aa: CASSLSRQSGELFF

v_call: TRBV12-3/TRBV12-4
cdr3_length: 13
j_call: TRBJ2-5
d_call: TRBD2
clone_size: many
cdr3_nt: TGTGCCAGCAGTTCGACGGGAGGAGAGACCCAGTACTTC
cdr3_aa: CASSSTGGETQYF

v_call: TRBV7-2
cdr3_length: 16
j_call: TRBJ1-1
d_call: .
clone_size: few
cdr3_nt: TGTGCCAGCAGCGACCCGCCGGACAGCATAAACACTGAAGCTTTCTTT
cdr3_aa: CASSDPPDSINTEAFF

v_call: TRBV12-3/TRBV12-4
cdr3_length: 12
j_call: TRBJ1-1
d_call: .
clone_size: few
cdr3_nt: TGTGCCAGCCGGGCGCTGAACACTGAAGCTTTCTTT
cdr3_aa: CASRALNTEAFF

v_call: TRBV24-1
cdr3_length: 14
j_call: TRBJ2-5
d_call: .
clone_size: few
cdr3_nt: TGTGCCACCAGTGATCCCCTATCGGGTAGGACCCAGTACTTC
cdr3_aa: CATSDPLSGRTQYF

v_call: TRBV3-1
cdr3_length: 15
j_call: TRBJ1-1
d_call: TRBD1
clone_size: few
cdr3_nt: TGTGCCAGCAGCCCCCGGGACAGGGGAGGCACTGAAGCTTTCTTT
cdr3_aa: CASSPRDRGGTEAFF

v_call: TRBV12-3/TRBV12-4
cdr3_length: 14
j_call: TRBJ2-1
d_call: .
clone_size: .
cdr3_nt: TGTGCCAGCAGTTTATTACAGGCCTACAATGAGCAGTTCTTC
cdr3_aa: CASSLLQAYNEQFF

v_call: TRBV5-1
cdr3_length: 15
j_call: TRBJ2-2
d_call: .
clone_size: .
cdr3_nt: TGCGCCAGCAGCTTTGGGGGACAGAACACCGGGGAGCTGTTTTTT
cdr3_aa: CASSFGGQNTGELFF

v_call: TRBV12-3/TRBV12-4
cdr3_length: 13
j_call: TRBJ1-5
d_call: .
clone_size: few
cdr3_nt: TGTGCCAGCAGTTTTGGCCCTAATCAGCCCCAGCATTTT
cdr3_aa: CASSFGPNQPQHF

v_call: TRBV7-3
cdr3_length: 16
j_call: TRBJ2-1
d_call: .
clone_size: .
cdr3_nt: TGTGCCAGCAGCCCGAGGCGAAGGGACGTTTACAATGAGCAGTTCTTC
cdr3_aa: CASSPRRRDVYNEQFF

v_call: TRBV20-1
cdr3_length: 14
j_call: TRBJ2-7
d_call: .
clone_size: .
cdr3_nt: TGCAGTGCTAGACCGGGGGGCGGGGCCTACGAGCAGTACTTC
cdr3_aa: CSARPGGGAYEQYF

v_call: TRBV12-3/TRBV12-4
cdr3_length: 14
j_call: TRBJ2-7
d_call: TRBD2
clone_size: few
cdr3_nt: TGTGCCAGCAGTACGATAGCGGGGGTGTACGAGCAGTACTTC
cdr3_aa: CASSTIAGVYEQYF

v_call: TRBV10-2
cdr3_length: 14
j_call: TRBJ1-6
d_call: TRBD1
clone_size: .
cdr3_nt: TGCGCCAGCATCCCGGACAGGGGAGATTCACTCCTCCACTTT
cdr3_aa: CASIPDRGDSLLHF

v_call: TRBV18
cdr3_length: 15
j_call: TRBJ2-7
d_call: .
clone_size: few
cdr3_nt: TGTGCCAGCTCACCACCCGAGGGAGGAGGGTACGAGCAGTACTTC
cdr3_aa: CASSPPEGGGYEQYF

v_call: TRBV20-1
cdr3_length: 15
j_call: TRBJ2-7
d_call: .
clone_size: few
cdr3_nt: TGCAGTGCTAGCCCACCTGGTAGCGGATTCCACGAGCAGTACTTC
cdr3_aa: CSASPPGSGFHEQYF

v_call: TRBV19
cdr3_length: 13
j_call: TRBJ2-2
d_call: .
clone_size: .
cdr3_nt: TGTGCCAGTAGTATCGACTCGGGCGGGGAGCTGTTTTTT
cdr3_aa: CASSIDSGGELFF

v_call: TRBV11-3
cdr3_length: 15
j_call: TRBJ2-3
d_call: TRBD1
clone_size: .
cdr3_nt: TGTGCCAGCAGCCTTGGGGACAGCAGCACAGATACGCAGTATTTT
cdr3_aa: CASSLGDSSTDTQYF

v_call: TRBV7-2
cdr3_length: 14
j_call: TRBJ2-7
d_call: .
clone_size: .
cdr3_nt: TGTGCCAGCAGTACCCGACAGGCCTCCTACGAGCAGTACTTC
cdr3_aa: CASSTRQASYEQYF

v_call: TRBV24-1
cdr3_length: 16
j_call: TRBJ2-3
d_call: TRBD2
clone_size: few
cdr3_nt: TGTGCCACCAGTGTCCCGACTAGCCCTGTGGGAGATACGCAGTATTTT
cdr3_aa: CATSVPTSPVGDTQYF

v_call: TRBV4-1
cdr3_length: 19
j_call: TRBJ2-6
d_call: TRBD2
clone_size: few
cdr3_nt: TGCGCCAGCAGCCAAGATAATACTAGCGGGGCCTCTGGGGCCAACGTCCTGACTTTC
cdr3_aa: CASSQDNTSGASGANVLTF

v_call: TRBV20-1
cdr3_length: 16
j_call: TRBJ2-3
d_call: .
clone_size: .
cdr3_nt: TGCAGTGCTGAACGGTCGGACAGACCTAGCACAGATACGCAGTATTTT
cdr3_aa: CSAERSDRPSTDTQYF

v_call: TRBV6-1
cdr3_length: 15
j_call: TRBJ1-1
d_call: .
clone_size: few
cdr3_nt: TGTGCCAGCGGGAGTCAGCCGAACGCGAACACTGAAGCTTTCTTT
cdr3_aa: CASGSQPNANTEAFF

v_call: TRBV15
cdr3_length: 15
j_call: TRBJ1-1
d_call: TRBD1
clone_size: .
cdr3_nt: TGTGCCACCAGCAGTCACGCAGGGACAGGCGGAGAAGCTTTCTTT
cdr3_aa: CATSSHAGTGGEAFF

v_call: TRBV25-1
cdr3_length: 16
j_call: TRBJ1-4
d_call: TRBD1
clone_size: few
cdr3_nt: TGTGCCAGCAGTGAGGAAACAGGGGCAACTAATGAAAAACTGTTTTTT
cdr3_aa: CASSEETGATNEKLFF

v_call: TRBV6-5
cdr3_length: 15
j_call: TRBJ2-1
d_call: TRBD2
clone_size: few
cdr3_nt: TGTGCCAGCAGTTATTACGGGGGGGGTTACAATGAGCAGTTCTTC
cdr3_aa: CASSYYGGGYNEQFF

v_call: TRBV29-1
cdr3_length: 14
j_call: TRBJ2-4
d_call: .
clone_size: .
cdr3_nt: TGCAGCGTTTGTCCAGCGACGCCCAAAAACATTCAGTACTTC
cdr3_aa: CSVCPATPKNIQYF

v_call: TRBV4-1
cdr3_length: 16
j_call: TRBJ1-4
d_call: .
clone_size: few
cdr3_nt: TGCGCCAGCAGCCAGATTACAGCGGCGACTAATGAAAAACTGTTTTTT
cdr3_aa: CASSQITAATNEKLFF